These 32 T cell receptor beta chains came from one sample sequenced in a study of blood T cell repertoires in COVID-19. TCRdb's copy holds only in-frame clones and misses some; the assay was immunoSEQ multiplex PCR. The repertoire holds roughly 200,000 clones, with around nine tenths as singletons. The source material was PBMCs or T cells enriched from blood (not recorded which). The receptors come from a woman in her twenties or thirties with acute COVID-19.

The chain couples TRBV7-9 to TRBJ2-1, with 9 positions matching TRBD2. V lost 5 bases and J lost 12; bases outside the gene matches: 11. The CDR3 runs 14 residues. Germline V lookup: CDR1 SEHNR, CDR2 FQNEAQ (reference sequence). CDR3 residues: CASSPQAGGPVQFF. The CDR3, as DNA: TGTGCCAGCAGCCCCCAGGCGGGGGGGCCAGTGCAGTTCTTC.

This rearrangement joins TRBV5-4 to TRBJ1-4; the match to TRBD1 covers 10 bases. V trimming: 4 bases; J trimming: 7 bases; junction bases outside the gene matches: 10. Germline assignment: CDR1 SGHNT and CDR2 YYREEE (reference sequence). This CDR3 is 16 amino acids long. The CDR3 bases are TGTGCCAGCAGCCCACAAACCGGGACAGGGGTTGAAAAACTGTTTTTT. It codes for CASSPQTGTGVEKLFF.

Only one count was recorded for this clone. The rearrangement links TRBV9 to TRBJ1-1; D not certain. The CDR3 extends over 14 amino acids. Germline lookup yields CDR1 SGDLS and CDR2 YYNGEE. Trimming stripped 4 bases from V and 3 bases from J, with 13 bases between. For the CDR3, the DNA is TGTGCCAGCAGCACGGCTCTGGGCGACACTGAAGCTTTCTTT. Residues: CASSTALGDTEAFF.

This chain uses TRBV19 with TRBJ1-6; 8 bases match TRBD1. The V gene's germline CDR1 is LNHDA and CDR2 SQIVND (reference sequence). The junction had 2 bases not matched to a gene; V was cut back by 9 bases and J by 7 bases. There are 12 residues in the CDR3. The CDR3, as DNA: TGTGCCAGCCGGACAGGGAATTCACCCCTCCACTTT. This sequence encodes CASRTGNSPLHF.

The V and J genes are TRBV7-2 and TRBJ1-2; D ambiguous. V gave up 0 bases and J gave up 8 bases, with 10 bases separating them. Per the germline V gene, CDR1 is SGHTA and CDR2 is FQGNSA. The CDR3 contains 13 residues. CDR3 in amino acids: CASSLAGWRGYTF. The DNA for the CDR3 is TGTGCCAGCAGCTTAGCCGGGTGGCGGGGCTACACCTTC.

V is TRBV27 and J is TRBJ2-7, with TRBD1 identical over 8 bases. CDR1 and CDR2 from the germline V gene are MNHEY and SMNVEV (reference sequence). The CDR3 covers 18 residues. V lost 2 bases, J lost 0 bases, and 12 bases stayed unmatched. CDR3 sequence: CASSLNGPGQVSSYEQYF. The CDR3 DNA reads as TGTGCCAGCAGTTTAAACGGGCCGGGACAGGTCAGCTCCTACGAGCAGTACTTC.

The J gene is TRBJ1-2, the V gene TRBV30; no definite D call. The germline V and J ends were trimmed by 4 bases and 8 bases, with 17 bases remaining between them. The CDR3 sequence is 13 residues long. Germline V gene sequence: CDR1 GTSNPN, CDR2 SVGIG (reference sequence). CDR3 in DNA: TGTGCCTGGAACTGGGCCCTGGCAAGGGGCTACACCTTC. Its protein is CAWNWALARGYTF.

The chain uses TRBV5-8 and TRBJ2-7, with unresolved D. Trimming pared 2 bases from V and 3 bases from J, leaving 15 bases between. Germline V lookup: CDR1 SGHTS, CDR2 YDEGEE. This CDR3 region has 15 residues. CDR3 residues: CASSLPRHGDYEQYF. CDR3 DNA sequence: TGTGCCAGCAGCTTACCTCGACATGGTGACTACGAGCAGTACTTC.

V is TRBV11-2 and J is TRBJ2-3; D unclear. V was pared by 5 bases and J by 4 bases, with 13 bases between. Germline CDR1 SGHAT, CDR2 FQNNGV. This CDR3 comprises 14 residues. The CDR3 bases are TGTGCCAGCAGCCCCCCGGGTAGCTCAGATACGCAGTATTTT. The encoded protein is CASSPPGSSDTQYF.

CDR3: CASSRMTGTGDSPLHF. CDR3 sequence (DNA): TGCGCCAGCAGCCGCATGACCGGGACAGGGGATTCACCCCTCCACTTT. This chain uses TRBV4-3 with TRBJ1-6; the match to TRBD1 covers 10 bases. J was trimmed by 8 bases and V by 4 bases; bases with no gene match: 8. Germline CDR1 and CDR2: LGHNA and YSLEER. This CDR3 is built from 16 residues.

The rearrangement links TRBV5-8 to TRBJ1-6, with a weak D call TRBD1 (5 bases). The V gene's germline CDR1 is SGHTS and CDR2 YDEGEE. The CDR3 sequence is 15 residues long. V was trimmed by 4 bases and J by 6 bases, leaving 14 bases between them. CDR3 protein: CASSPRVGGNSPLHF. The CDR3 nucleotides read TGTGCCAGCAGCCCGAGGGTCGGGGGTAATTCACCCCTCCACTTT.

The chain carries TRBV11-2 and TRBJ1-2; D is uncertain. There are 13 residues in the CDR3. CDR1 is SGHAT, CDR2 FQNNGV, per germline. V was trimmed by 5 bases and J by 7 bases, leaving 14 bases between them. The CDR3 DNA is TGTGCCAGCAGCCCCGGGTTACTCGGTGGCTACACCTTC. This gives the protein CASSPGLLGGYTF.

The J gene is TRBJ1-1, the V gene TRBV2; D remains unclear. Germline values: CDR1 SNHLY, CDR2 FYNNEI. Trimming removed 7 bases from V and 0 bases from J, with 9 bases in between. The CDR3 is made up of 13 amino acids. The CDR3 reads CASTEIMNTEAFF. CDR3 in DNA: TGTGCCAGCACCGAGATAATGAACACTGAAGCTTTCTTT.

As DNA, the CDR3 is TGTGCCAGCTCACCACAGGAGGGACTAGCGCCCGAGCAGTACTTC. This codes for CASSPQEGLAPEQYF. The chain has TRBV18 and TRBJ2-7, with 10 nucleotides matching TRBD2. Germline CDR1 KGHSH, CDR2 LQKENI. Losses at the gene ends were 1 base for V and 6 bases for J; bases not matched to a gene: 6. There are 15 residues in the CDR3.

J is TRBJ1-5 and V is TRBV10-2; D is uncertain. Germline-derived CDR1 and CDR2 are WSHSY and SAAADI. V was pared by 0 bases and J by 7 bases, with 13 bases between. The CDR3 sequence is 15 residues long. Written as DNA, the CDR3 is TGCGCCAGCAGTGAGTCAGGGAGAGGGTACCAGCCCCAGCATTTT. It encodes CASSESGRGYQPQHF.

This chain joins TRBV25-1 and TRBJ2-1; no firm D call. V was cut by 2 bases and J by 5 bases, with 10 bases left in between. This CDR3 region has 14 residues. Germline values: CDR1 MGHDK, CDR2 SYGVNS. CDR3 sequence (DNA): TGTGCCAGCAGTGAACCATCCAGAAACAATGAGCAGTTCTTC. Protein: CASSEPSRNNEQFF.

This clone was detected a few times. This chain connects TRBV5-1 to TRBJ2-3; weak D call: TRBD1 (5 bases). The CDR3 has 14 residues. CDR1 and CDR2 from the germline V gene are SGHRS and YFSETQ. V was trimmed by 0 bases and J by 8 bases, leaving 13 bases between them. The CDR3 nucleotides read TGCGCCAGCAGCTTGGAGGCAGGGCAGGTTACGCAGTATTTT. Its protein is CASSLEAGQVTQYF.

This chain joins TRBV6-6 and TRBJ1-2; possible D gene TRBD1, 5 bases. Trimming removed 4 bases at V and 4 bases at J, with 10 bases between. The CDR3 loop spans 13 amino acids. The V gene's germline CDR1 is MNHNY and CDR2 SVGAGI (reference sequence). DNA for the CDR3: TGTGCCAGCAGTTTTGACAGCTTCTATGGCTACACCTTC. It encodes CASSFDSFYGYTF.

CDR3 in DNA: TGTGCCTGGAGTGTAGTTGGGGGCCGGAACACTGAAGCTTTCTTT. It encodes CAWSVVGGRNTEAFF. The gene calls are TRBV30 and TRBJ1-1; TRBD1 might be the D (6 bases). Looked up from germline, CDR1 is GTSNPN and CDR2 is SVGIG (reference sequence). V was trimmed by 0 bases and J by 1 base, leaving 12 bases between them. This CDR3 comprises 15 residues. Full variable domain (outside the CDR3, taken from reference TRBV30 and TRBJ1-1): SQTIHQWPATLVQPVGSPLSLECTVEGTSNPNLYWYRQAAGRGLQLLFYSVGIGQISSEVPQNLSASRPQDRQFILSSKKLLLSDSGFYLCAWSVVGGRNTEAFFGQGTRLTVV.

The genes are TRBV11-3 and TRBJ2-7; D possibly corresponds to TRBD1 (5 bases). This CDR3 region has 14 residues. The V and J ends lost 4 bases and 4 bases respectively, with 14 bases between them. Germline values: CDR1 SGHNT, CDR2 YENEEA. CDR3 amino acids: CASSSSTVPYEQYF. The CDR3 DNA sequence: TGTGCCAGCAGCTCCTCGACAGTCCCGTACGAGCAGTACTTC.

The V gene is TRBV7-8, the J gene TRBJ2-7; D unclear. Germline lookup yields CDR1 SGHVS and CDR2 FQNEAQ. The CDR3 is 12 amino acids. V dropped 5 bases and J dropped 7 bases, with 12 bases sitting between them. The CDR3 region is CASSPVRREQYF. CDR3 coding DNA: TGTGCCAGCAGCCCGGTCCGTCGGGAGCAGTACTTC.

The chain employs TRBV2 and TRBJ1-4, with D unresolved. There are 13 residues in the CDR3. Trimming took off 8 bases at V and 0 bases at J, with 7 bases between the two ends. CDR1 and CDR2 (germline): SNHLY, FYNNEI. The CDR3 sequence is CASSSSTNEKLFF. CDR3 sequence (DNA): TGTGCCAGCTCCAGTTCAACTAATGAAAAACTGTTTTTT. The full variable domain, with the rest looked up from reference TRBV2 and TRBJ1-4, is EPEVTQTPSHQVTQMGQEVILRCVPISNHLYFYWYRQILGQKVEFLVSFYNNEISEKSEIFDDQFSVERPDGSNFTLKIRSTKLEDSAMYFCASSSSTNEKLFFGSGTQLSVL.

This rearrangement joins TRBV6-5 to TRBJ2-3; 11 bases map to TRBD2. J gave up 2 bases and V 0 bases, and 1 base lay outside the gene matches. The CDR3 runs to 16 residues. Germline loops: CDR1 MNHEY, CDR2 SVGAGI. The CDR3 is CASSYSTSGNTDTQYF. DNA for the CDR3: TGTGCCAGCAGTTACTCGACTAGCGGGAACACAGATACGCAGTATTTT.

V is TRBV21-1 and J is TRBJ2-1; TRBD2 is the table's D call and was not checked against the DNA. TRBV21-1 is flagged as a pseudogene. The CDR3 has 14 amino acids. This chain's CDR3 is CASSKGREYNEQFF. CDR3 sequence (DNA): TGTGCCAGCAGCAAAGGGAGGGAGTACAATGAGCAGTTCTTC.

The chain uses TRBV28 and TRBJ1-3; TRBD1 is a possible D gene (5 bases). V shed 7 bases and J shed 0 bases, with 13 bases lying between them. Germline V gene sequence: CDR1 MDHEN, CDR2 SYDVKM. CDR3 length: 15 residues. The CDR3: CASIPGGFSGNTIYF. As DNA, the CDR3 is TGTGCCAGCATCCCGGGGGGGTTCTCTGGAAACACCATATATTTT.

The CDR3 spells CASSQTGTANQPQHF. For the CDR3, the DNA is TGTGCCAGCAGTCAGACCGGGACAGCTAATCAGCCCCAGCATTTT. This chain joins TRBV2 and TRBJ1-5; 7 bases match TRBD1. The V and J ends lost 5 bases and 4 bases, in that order; junction bases with no gene match: 8. CDR1 SNHLY and CDR2 FYNNEI come from the germline V gene. The CDR3 totals 15 residues.

J is TRBJ1-1 and V is TRBV7-2, with D possibly TRBD1 on 5 matching bases. Between the trimmed V and J ends, which lost 2 bases and 10 bases, there was a span of 17 bases. The CDR3 is made up of 14 amino acids. Germline values: CDR1 SGHTA, CDR2 FQGNSA. CDR3 nucleotide sequence: TGTGCCAGCAGCTTAAGGGATAAGGGGATGGGAGCTTTCTTT. It translates to CASSLRDKGMGAFF.

V usage is TRBV6-5 and J usage is TRBJ1-5; weak D call: TRBD1 (5 bases). Trimming took 8 bases from V and 1 from J, leaving 15 bases between them. From germline, CDR1 is MNHEY and CDR2 SVGAGI. CDR3 length equals 15 residues. Here the CDR3 reads CASRGLRPSNQPQHF. The CDR3 DNA reads as TGTGCCAGCCGGGGACTTCGACCCAGCAATCAGCCCCAGCATTTT.

The rearrangement links TRBV5-8 to TRBJ1-3; D is undetermined. Trimming pared 4 bases from V and 0 bases from J, leaving 8 bases between. Germline V gene data show CDR1 as SGHTS and CDR2 as YDEGEE. CDR3 length equals 14 residues. The CDR3, as DNA: TGTGCCAGCAGCCGAGGGCGCTCTGGAAACACCATATATTTT. Translated: CASSRGRSGNTIYF.

The rearrangement uses TRBV9 and TRBJ2-5, with D tentatively TRBD2 (5 bases). Germline V gene sequence: CDR1 SGDLS, CDR2 YYNGEE. V was pared by 3 bases and J by 2 bases, with 11 bases between. The CDR3 is 14 amino acids. CDR3 bases: TGTGCCAGCAGCGGTCCCGGGGTTCAAGAGACCCAGTACTTC. Translated, it gives CASSGPGVQETQYF.

Points on this clone: The same CDR3 can be traced to other DNA sequences in this sample. The V and J genes are TRBV30 and TRBJ2-7; D is uncertain. Germline V gene lookup returns CDR1 GTSNPN and CDR2 SVGIG (reference sequence). CDR3 length: 11 residues. V lost 2 bases to trimming and J lost 2 bases, with 4 bases between them. The CDR3 DNA sequence: TGTGCCTGGAGTCCCGCCTACGAGCAGTACTTC. Amino acid sequence: CAWSPAYEQYF. Looking up the rest from reference TRBV30 and TRBJ2-7 gives the full variable domain: SQTIHQWPATLVQPVGSPLSLECTVEGTSNPNLYWYRQAAGRGLQLLFYSVGIGQISSEVPQNLSASRPQDRQFILSSKKLLLSDSGFYLCAWSPAYEQYFGPGTRLTVT.

The chain combines TRBV7-9 with TRBJ2-1; 8 bases are shared with TRBD1. The CDR3 sequence is 11 residues long. With 6 bases clipped from V and 16 bases from J, the junction kept 8 bases outside the gene matches. CDR1 is SEHNR and CDR2 is FQNEAQ in the germline V gene (reference sequence). CDR3 sequence (DNA): TGTGCCAGCAGGAAGGACAGGGAATCTTTCTTC. Protein sequence: CASRKDRESFF.